The 31 T cell receptor beta chains below come from one sample, sequenced in a study of T-cell reconstitution after alpha-beta-depleted transplantation in children. Using unique molecular identifiers, the investigators prepared the TCRbeta library. One entry per CDR3 protein results from TCRdb running MiXCR on the PCR reads. The sample carries about a million distinct CDR3 sequences, about 29% recorded once. Here the sequenced sample was PBMCs, mostly from graft donor cells, taken 360 days after TCRalphabeta/CD19-depleted stem cell transplant. The receptors were sampled from a boy in the first two years of life who had a stem cell transplant for SCID, so the T cells may come from the graft donor.

This clonotype came up a few times. This chain connects TRBV5-1 to TRBJ2-7; D is perhaps TRBD1 (6 bases). The CDR3 spans 18 residues. Between the trimmed V and J ends, which lost 1 base and 3 bases, there was a span of 23 bases. Germline V gene data show CDR1 as SGHRS and CDR2 as YFSETQ. CDR3 sequence (DNA): TGCGCCAGCAGCTTGAGGCCAATGGGGGCCCCATTCTTCTACGAGCAGTACTTC. This translates into CASSLRPMGAPFFYEQYF.

This clonotype was found a few times. The chain links TRBV27 to TRBJ2-3; D tentatively fits TRBD1 or TRBD2 (5 bases each). Germline CDR1 and CDR2: MNHEY and SMNVEV (reference sequence). This CDR3 has 17 amino acids. V lost 6 bases and J lost 5, with 24 bases in between. The CDR3 region is CASSYASGTLPRDTQYF. In DNA, the CDR3 is TGTGCCAGCAGCTATGCGTCCGGGACCCTACCCAGAGATACGCAGTATTTT.

The rearrangement uses TRBV5-1 and TRBJ2-1; the D is unclear. Trimming shortened V by 0 bases and J by 6 bases, and 13 bases separated the two germline ends. The CDR3 has 15 amino acids. Germline V gene sequence: CDR1 SGHRS, CDR2 YFSETQ. DNA of the CDR3: TGCGCCAGCAGCTTGGGACTCCATCGTATCAATGAGCAGTTCTTC. Residues: CASSLGLHRINEQFF.

This chain joins TRBV12-3 or TRBV12-4 and TRBJ1-1; D uncertain. V shed 6 bases and J shed 3 bases, with 11 bases lying between them. The CDR3 extends over 13 amino acids. CDR3 amino acids: CASSPVADTEAFF. CDR3 coding DNA: TGTGCCAGCAGCCCCGTGGCGGACACTGAAGCTTTCTTT.

The CDR3 nucleotides are TGTGCCAGCAGCCGGGGACAGGGTATGGGTAACACTGAAGCTTTCTTT. Amino acid sequence: CASSRGQGMGNTEAFF. The chain carries TRBV12-3 or TRBV12-4 and TRBJ1-1; 9 bases align to TRBD1. V shed 6 bases, J shed 2 bases, and the junction held 10 bases outside the gene matches. CDR3 size: 16 residues.

This clonotype was observed a few times. The V and J genes are TRBV7-2 and TRBJ1-5; 9 bases are shared with TRBD1. CDR3 length: 15 residues. V dropped 4 bases and J dropped 3; count of bases not matched to a gene: 4. CDR1 and CDR2 from the germline V gene are SGHTA and FQGNSA. The CDR3 protein is CASSSRTGDNQPQHF. CDR3 nucleotide sequence: TGTGCCAGCAGCTCTCGGACAGGGGACAATCAGCCCCAGCATTTT.

The V and J genes are TRBV5-6 and TRBJ1-1; the D is unclear. Trimming stripped 2 bases from V and 6 bases from J, with 26 bases between. The CDR3 extends over 18 amino acids. Germline CDR1 SGHDT, CDR2 YYEEEE. As DNA, the CDR3 is TGTGCCAGCAGCTTCGTTTTTCGGGTAGGCCGCCCGGGCCCTGAAGCTTTCTTT. Protein product: CASSFVFRVGRPGPEAFF.

The rearrangement links TRBV12-3 or TRBV12-4 to TRBJ2-7; D perhaps matches TRBD1 (6 bases). Trimming left V 2 bases short and J 3 bases short, with 11 bases between. The CDR3 totals 14 residues. The CDR3 DNA sequence: TGTGCCAGCAGTTTACCAGGGGCCAGCTACGAGCAGTACTTC. Translated: CASSLPGASYEQYF.

The rearrangement links TRBV20-1 to TRBJ2-7; no clear D gene. The CDR3 length is 12 residues. The germline gives CDR1 DFQATT, CDR2 SNEGSKA (reference sequence). Trimming removed 3 bases at V and 2 bases at J, with 8 bases between. CDR3 in amino acids: CSARSSAYEQYF. As DNA, the CDR3 is TGCAGTGCTAGGTCGTCGGCCTACGAGCAGTACTTC.

The chain uses TRBV5-1 and TRBJ2-3, with D maybe TRBD1 (5 bases). Germline V gene sequence: CDR1 SGHRS, CDR2 YFSETQ. The CDR3 length is 14 residues. The V end lost 5 bases, the J end lost 8 bases, and 18 bases lay between the germline ends. CDR3 nucleotide sequence: TGCGCCAGCAGAAAGGAAGACAGTCCGGGTACGCAGTATTTT. It codes for CASRKEDSPGTQYF.

The CDR3 DNA reads TGCGCCAGCAGCCGGACAGGGCCCAGTGGCACTGAAGCTTTCTTT. Protein: CASSRTGPSGTEAFF. This sequence joins TRBV5-1 and TRBJ1-1; 8 nucleotides line up with TRBD1. J lost 4 bases, V lost 4 bases, and 9 bases had no gene match. This CDR3 comprises 15 residues. From germline, CDR1 is SGHRS and CDR2 YFSETQ.

This rearrangement joins TRBV15 to TRBJ2-1, with 8 bases that match TRBD2. Unmatched junction bases numbered 2, after V lost 1 base and J lost 0 bases. The CDR3 is 16 amino acids. Per germline, CDR1 LNHNV and CDR2 YYDKDF (reference sequence). The CDR3, as DNA: TGTGCCACCAGCAGAGGGACTAGCCTCTCCTACAATGAGCAGTTCTTC. It codes for CATSRGTSLSYNEQFF.

This clonotype was counted between two and nine times. The rearrangement joins TRBV4-1 to TRBJ2-3; TRBD1 might be the D (5 bases). This CDR3 is built from 14 residues. Germline V gene sequence: CDR1 MGHRA, CDR2 YSYEKL. The ends were cut back, 5 bases at V and 6 bases at J, with 15 bases in the middle. This CDR3 reads CASSGAAYGDTQYF. CDR3 DNA sequence: TGCGCCAGCAGCGGGGCGGCGTACGGGGATACGCAGTATTTT.

In this sample, this clonotype turned up a few times. The chain combines TRBV20-1 with TRBJ2-1; the D gene is possibly TRBD1 (6 bases). The CDR3 length is 14 residues. From germline, CDR1 is DFQATT and CDR2 SNEGSKA (reference sequence). The V gene lost 3 bases and the J gene lost 3 bases, with 12 bases spanning the gap. Here the CDR3 DNA reads TGCAGTGCTAGGACAGGCAGGGGCTACAATGAGCAGTTCTTC. Protein sequence: CSARTGRGYNEQFF.

Note on this clonotype: One end of the junction varies from germline; a read error may be responsible. The V call is TRBV20-1, the J call TRBJ2-7, with 10 bases identical to TRBD1. CDR3 length equals 15 residues. Germline values: CDR1 DFQATT, CDR2 SNEGSKA (reference sequence). The CDR3 reads CSARRGTGASYEHYF. The CDR3 DNA sequence: TGCAGTGCACGCAGGGGGACAGGGGCTTCCTACGAGCATTACTTC.

The chain links TRBV12-3 or TRBV12-4 to TRBJ1-4; D unclear. CDR3 length: 14 amino acids. V was clipped by 2 bases and J by 7 bases, with 11 bases between them. CDR3 protein: CASSLSSGIEKLFF. The CDR3 nucleotides read TGTGCCAGCAGTTTAAGTTCGGGAATTGAAAAACTGTTTTTT.

In its sample, this clonotype was seen a few times. The CDR3 spells CASSVDRLDTQYF. The CDR3, as DNA: TGTGCCAGCAGCGTAGATCGTCTGGATACGCAGTATTTT. J is TRBJ2-3 and V is TRBV9, with D uncertain. The V and J ends lost 0 bases and 6 bases respectively, with 8 bases between them. The germline V gene has CDR1 SGDLS and CDR2 YYNGEE. The CDR3 extends over 13 amino acids.

The chain links TRBV29-1 to TRBJ2-7; perhaps D is TRBD1 or TRBD2 (5 bases each). The germline V and J ends were trimmed by 0 bases and 0 bases, with 12 bases remaining between them. The CDR3 covers 15 residues. Looked up from germline, CDR1 is SQVTM and CDR2 is ANQGSEA. The CDR3 DNA reads as TGCAGCGTTGAAGATGGGGGTAGGAGCTCCTACGAGCAGTACTTC. It encodes CSVEDGGRSSYEQYF.

This clonotype was counted a few times. J is TRBJ2-3 and V is TRBV28; the D gene could be TRBD1 or TRBD2 (5 bases each). Germline V CDR1 and CDR2: MDHEN, SYDVKM. This CDR3 is built from 15 residues. The germline V and J ends were trimmed by 5 bases and 2 bases, with 14 bases remaining between them. The CDR3 sequence is CASSPDWDPTDTQYF. The CDR3 bases are TGTGCCAGCAGTCCGGACTGGGACCCCACAGATACGCAGTATTTT.

The chain carries TRBV9 and TRBJ2-5; TRBD2 aligns across 8 bases. From germline, CDR1 is SGDLS and CDR2 YYNGEE. V lost 0 bases, J lost 2 bases, and 21 bases stayed unmatched. The CDR3 is 21 residues long. This CDR3 reads CASSVGVGGSGSGVIQETQYF. CDR3 sequence (DNA): TGTGCCAGCAGCGTAGGGGTCGGTGGATCGGGTAGCGGGGTGATTCAAGAGACCCAGTACTTC.

The chain carries TRBV13 and TRBJ2-1; TRBD2 agrees at 11 bases. Germline CDR1 PRHDT, CDR2 FYEKMQ (reference sequence). V lost 2 bases to trimming and J lost 6 bases; unmatched junction nucleotides: 3. CDR3 length equals 15 residues. The DNA of the CDR3 is TGTGCCAGCAGCTTAAGGGGACTAGCGGTCAATGAGCAGTTCTTC. Its protein is CASSLRGLAVNEQFF.

The chain couples TRBV15 to TRBJ2-1, with 8 nucleotides matching TRBD2. CDR1 is LNHNV and CDR2 is YYDKDF in the germline V gene (reference sequence). This CDR3 is built from 19 residues. V trimming: 2 bases; J trimming: 0 bases; junction bases outside the gene matches: 12. CDR3 nucleotides: TGTGCCACCAGCAGACAGCGGGGGCCCTTGATTAGCTCCTACAATGAGCAGTTCTTC. Translation: CATSRQRGPLISSYNEQFF.

This rearrangement joins TRBV20-1 to TRBJ1-6, with D possibly TRBD1 on 5 matching bases. The V and J ends lost 1 base and 6 bases respectively, with 13 bases between them. Germline CDR1 DFQATT, CDR2 SNEGSKA (reference sequence). The CDR3 covers 15 residues. The CDR3 is CSARARTYPNSPLHF. In DNA, the CDR3 is TGCAGTGCTAGAGCTCGGACATACCCTAATTCACCCCTCCACTTT.

This sequence joins TRBV5-6 and TRBJ1-2; TRBD1 agrees at 9 bases. The germline gives CDR1 SGHDT, CDR2 YYEEEE. This CDR3 has 14 residues. The V and J ends lost 3 bases and 7 bases, in that order; junction bases with no gene match: 7. The DNA for the CDR3 is TGTGCCAGCAGCTGGACAGGGGCAACATTTGGCTACACCTTC. Translation: CASSWTGATFGYTF.

This clonotype came up a few times. The chain employs TRBV29-1 and TRBJ1-1; D gene uncertain. The length of the CDR3 is 15 residues. V shed 3 bases and J shed 0 bases, with 14 bases lying between them. The germline V gene encodes CDR1 SQVTM and CDR2 ANQGSEA. The CDR3 spells CSVDRAAWMNTEAFF. The CDR3 DNA reads TGCAGCGTTGACCGGGCCGCTTGGATGAACACTGAAGCTTTCTTT.

This clonotype was detected a few times. The V and J genes are TRBV12-3 or TRBV12-4 and TRBJ1-1; D call uncertain. Trimming left V 2 bases short and J 3 bases short, with 7 bases between. The CDR3 consists of 13 residues. This CDR3 is CASSLLQYTEAFF. The DNA for the CDR3 is TGTGCCAGCAGTTTACTGCAGTACACTGAAGCTTTCTTT.

This clonotype was counted many times. In nucleotides, the CDR3 is TGTGCCAGCAGCCAAGAGGGGAGGGAAGATCAGCCCCAGCATTTT. Translating it yields CASSQEGREDQPQHF. The V and J genes are TRBV4-2 and TRBJ1-5; D gene unclear. V gave up 0 bases and J gave up 5 bases, with 11 bases separating them. The CDR3 runs to 15 residues. CDR1 is LGHNA, CDR2 YNFKEQ, per germline.

This clonotype came up a few times. This chain links TRBV5-1 with TRBJ2-3; tentatively, D is TRBD1 (5 bases). The V gene's germline CDR1 is SGHRS and CDR2 YFSETQ. V dropped 4 bases and J dropped 2 bases, with 14 bases sitting between them. The CDR3 is 15 amino acids. CDR3 loop: CASSQTAGLTDTQYF. The CDR3 coding sequence is TGCGCCAGCAGCCAGACCGCAGGGCTCACAGATACGCAGTATTTT.

The chain combines TRBV7-2 with TRBJ1-2; D is unresolved. The CDR3 spans 14 residues. Germline V gene data show CDR1 as SGHTA and CDR2 as FQGNSA. The germline V and J ends were trimmed by 3 bases and 5 bases, with 13 bases remaining between them. The CDR3 sequence: CASSFARRWYGYTF. CDR3 in DNA: TGTGCCAGCAGCTTCGCACGGAGATGGTATGGCTACACCTTC. Full variable domain (missing parts from reference TRBV7-2 and TRBJ1-2): GAGVSQSPSNKVTEKGKDVELRCDPISGHTALYWYRQSLGQGLEFLIYFQGNSAPDKSGLPSDRFSAERTGGSVSTLTIQRTQQEDSAVYLCASSFARRWYGYTFGSGTRLTVV.

This clonotype was seen only a few times. The gene calls are TRBV12-3 or TRBV12-4 and TRBJ1-5; D is unclear. There are 11 residues in the CDR3. Trimming cost V 5 bases and J 5 bases, with 4 bases left between them. The CDR3 is CASSIDQPQHF. Here the CDR3 DNA reads TGTGCCAGCAGTATCGATCAGCCCCAGCATTTT.

This rearrangement joins TRBV7-2 to TRBJ2-3; D is perhaps TRBD2 (6 bases). V lost 5 bases, J lost 11 bases, and 14 bases lay in between. Germline V gene data show CDR1 as SGHTA and CDR2 as FQGNSA. The CDR3 loop spans 12 amino acids. In DNA, the CDR3 is TGTGCCAGCAGCCCCTCTAGGCGGGGGCAGTATTTT. It specifies CASSPSRRGQYF.